Listed below are T cell receptor beta chains from one sample, sequenced in a study of blood T cell repertoires in COVID-19. Profiling relied on immunoSEQ multiplex PCR, and the TCRdb table lists in-frame clones only, not all of them. The repertoire has fewer than 400,000 clones, approximately 89% of them found once; the top ten carry around 1.9%. Sequencing used peripheral blood. The receptors come from a woman aged 25 to 45 with COVID-19, enrolled during active disease. CDR3s include the opening cysteine and the closing phenylalanine or tryptophan. Each record gives: J gene, clone size, D gene, V gene, CDR3 protein, CDR3 DNA. A D gene is named only where the DNA matches it firmly. Part of the rows lack a size; the others show once, few, many or a class for expanded clones.

j_call: TRBJ1-4; clone_size: NA; d_call: NA; v_call: TRBV4-3; cdr3_aa: CASSQAHLQATNEKLFF; cdr3_nt: TGCGCCAGCAGCCAAGCGCACCTCCAGGCCACTAATGAAAAACTGTTTTTT
j_call: TRBJ2-1; clone_size: NA; d_call: NA; v_call: TRBV19; cdr3_aa: CASGPPAGNEQFF; cdr3_nt: TGTGCCAGTGGGCCGCCGGCAGGGAATGAGCAGTTCTTC
j_call: TRBJ1-2; clone_size: NA; d_call: NA; v_call: TRBV5-1; cdr3_aa: CASSSPAAGYGYTF; cdr3_nt: TGCGCCAGCAGCTCGCCAGCCGCCGGGTACGGCTACACCTTC
j_call: TRBJ1-1; clone_size: few; d_call: NA; v_call: TRBV18; cdr3_aa: CASSYLGRDEAFF; cdr3_nt: TGTGCCAGCTCCTATCTGGGGCGGGACGAAGCTTTCTTT
j_call: TRBJ2-7; clone_size: NA; d_call: TRBD1; v_call: TRBV6-5; cdr3_aa: CASTGPGTGREEQYF; cdr3_nt: TGTGCCAGCACCGGACCCGGGACAGGGAGGGAAGAGCAGTACTTC
j_call: TRBJ2-3; clone_size: NA; d_call: NA; v_call: TRBV19; cdr3_aa: CASSIEGGTDTQYF; cdr3_nt: TGTGCCAGTAGTATAGAGGGCGGCACAGATACGCAGTATTTT
j_call: TRBJ1-4; clone_size: NA; d_call: NA; v_call: TRBV6-5; cdr3_aa: CASRRGGEGEKLFF; cdr3_nt: TGTGCCAGCCGACGGGGGGGTGAGGGTGAAAAACTGTTTTTT
j_call: TRBJ1-1; clone_size: NA; d_call: NA; v_call: TRBV13; cdr3_aa: CASSLGDWDLRAEAFF; cdr3_nt: TGTGCCAGCAGCTTAGGCGATTGGGACTTGCGCGCTGAAGCTTTCTTT
j_call: TRBJ1-1; clone_size: NA; d_call: NA; v_call: TRBV5-4; cdr3_aa: CASSLQWDTEAFF; cdr3_nt: TGTGCCAGCAGCTTACAGTGGGACACTGAAGCTTTCTTT
j_call: TRBJ2-2; clone_size: NA; d_call: NA; v_call: TRBV27; cdr3_aa: CASSFRGASDTGELFF; cdr3_nt: TGTGCCAGCAGTTTTCGGGGGGCGTCGGACACCGGGGAGCTGTTTTTT
j_call: TRBJ1-2; clone_size: once; d_call: NA; v_call: TRBV19; cdr3_aa: CASRGTNYGYTF; cdr3_nt: TGTGCCAGCCGGGGAACCAACTATGGCTACACCTTC
j_call: TRBJ1-4; clone_size: NA; d_call: TRBD1; v_call: TRBV28; cdr3_aa: CASSLTGLGEKLFF; cdr3_nt: TGTGCCAGCAGCCTGACAGGGTTGGGCGAAAAACTGTTTTTT
j_call: TRBJ2-1; clone_size: NA; d_call: NA; v_call: TRBV9; cdr3_aa: CASSVPTAQRGNEQFF; cdr3_nt: TGTGCCAGCAGCGTCCCGACTGCCCAAAGAGGCAATGAGCAGTTCTTC
j_call: TRBJ2-3; clone_size: NA; d_call: NA; v_call: TRBV5-6; cdr3_aa: CASSLISPDTQYF; cdr3_nt: TGTGCCAGCAGCTTGATTAGCCCAGATACGCAGTATTTT
j_call: TRBJ1-1; clone_size: NA; d_call: TRBD1; v_call: TRBV13; cdr3_aa: CASSFGQVNTEAFF; cdr3_nt: TGTGCCAGCAGTTTTGGACAGGTGAACACTGAAGCTTTCTTT
j_call: TRBJ1-3; clone_size: NA; d_call: TRBD1; v_call: TRBV2; cdr3_aa: CAMGTAGNTIYF; cdr3_nt: TGTGCCATGGGGACAGCTGGAAACACCATATATTTT